The 22 T cell receptor beta chains presented below share a single source sample, sequenced in a study of somatic mutations in cytotoxic T cells in rheumatoid arthritis (dated by TCRdb to 2015 to 2018). Libraries were prepared through the immunoSEQ multiplex PCR assay. TCRdb took over this immuneACCESS table, retaining in-frame rearrangements with V and J assigned. Such tables are incomplete; in checked studies, under half of the missing clones stem from an unresolved V gene, and the remainder is unexplained. The sample table shows roughly 11,000 clones, and roughly 80% are seen once. More than 9% of the sample is held by the ten biggest clonotypes. Sequenced: CD8+ T cells sorted from blood. These TCRs come from a woman aged 40-49 years in good health.

This chain uses TRBV9 with TRBJ2-7; 7 nucleotides match TRBD1. Germline CDR1 reads SGDLS; CDR2 reads YYNGEE. J lost 4 bases, V lost 3 bases, and 1 base had no gene match. CDR3 length: 12 amino acids. The CDR3 region is CASSGQGYEQYF. CDR3 bases: TGTGCCAGCAGCGGACAGGGTTACGAGCAGTACTTC.

This clone was found a few times. This chain links TRBV7-6 with TRBJ1-1; the D is unclear. CDR3 length: 15 residues. Germline values: CDR1 SGHVS, CDR2 FNYEAQ. Trimming left V 4 bases short and J 3 bases short, with 15 bases between. CDR3 sequence (DNA): TGTGCCAGCAGCTCTCCTCTCGAGGAGGACACTGAAGCTTTCTTT. Its translation: CASSSPLEEDTEAFF.

The chain has TRBV6-1 and TRBJ1-5; unclear D gene. V lost 4 bases, J lost 3 bases, and 25 bases lay in between. Germline CDR1 is MNHNS and CDR2 is SASEGT. CDR3 length: 19 residues. The CDR3 region has the DNA TGTGCCAGCAGTGCGTCGAGGTTGGATTCCCGGGCCCACAATCAGCCCCAGCATTTT. Its translation: CASSASRLDSRAHNQPQHF.

The gene calls are TRBV2 and TRBJ2-1; D possibly matches TRBD1 or TRBD2 (5 bases each). CDR3 length equals 12 residues. Germline V CDR1 and CDR2: SNHLY, FYNNEI. Trimming cost V 3 bases and J 6 bases, with 6 bases left between them. CDR3 sequence (DNA): TGTGCCAGCAGTGAGGGGGTCAATGAGCAGTTCTTC. The encoded protein is CASSEGVNEQFF.

In this sample, this clone turned up a few times. The chain is built from TRBV19 and TRBJ1-5, with D perhaps TRBD1 (5 bases). Per germline, CDR1 LNHDA and CDR2 SQIVND (reference sequence). The V end lost 3 bases, the J end lost 2 bases, and 11 bases lay between the germline ends. The CDR3 consists of 15 residues. DNA for the CDR3: TGTGCCAGTAGTATCGTAGGAGGGGGCAATCAGCCCCAGCATTTT. Its translation is CASSIVGGGNQPQHF.

This clone was counted only a few times. The chain joins TRBV28 to TRBJ2-7; the D call may be TRBD1 or TRBD2 (5 bases each). Germline V CDR1 and CDR2: MDHEN, SYDVKM. Trimming left V 3 bases short and J 3 bases short, with 15 bases between. This CDR3 is 15 amino acids long. The CDR3 DNA reads as TGTGCCAGCAGTTTCGGCCAGGGAGTAATCTACGAGCAGTACGTC. Translation: CASSFGQGVIYEQYV.

The CDR3 here is CASSNRGLENTEAFF. The CDR3 nucleotides read TGTGCCAGTAGTAACAGGGGACTGGAGAACACTGAAGCTTTCTTT. V usage is TRBV19 and J usage is TRBJ1-1, with 7 bases identical to TRBD1. CDR3 length equals 15 residues. The germline gives CDR1 LNHDA, CDR2 SQIVND (reference sequence). The trim removed 4 bases at V and 1 base at J, leaving 6 bases unmatched.

CDR3 protein: CASSLKMTSGSYEQYF. DNA for the CDR3: TGTGCCAGCAGCTTAAAGATGACTAGCGGGAGCTACGAGCAGTACTTC. V usage is TRBV7-8 and J usage is TRBJ2-7; 12 nucleotides agree with TRBD2. The CDR3 contains 16 residues. V was clipped by 2 bases and J by 3 bases; unmatched bases: 5. Germline V CDR1 and CDR2: SGHVS, FQNEAQ. The variable domain in full, with the rest retrieved from reference TRBV7-8 and TRBJ2-7, is GAGVSQSPRYKVAKRGQDVALRCDPISGHVSLFWYQQALGQGPEFLTYFQNEAQLDKSGLPSDRFFAERPEGSVSTLKIQRTQQEDSAVYLCASSLKMTSGSYEQYFGPGTRLTVT.

The V call is TRBV5-5, the J call TRBJ1-4; D uncertain. There are 15 residues in the CDR3. Trimming shortened V by 1 base and J by 4 bases, and 11 bases separated the two germline ends. The V gene's germline CDR1 is SGHKS and CDR2 YYEKEE (reference sequence). CDR3: CASSLWQAHNEKLFF. As DNA, the CDR3 is TGTGCCAGCAGCTTGTGGCAAGCCCATAATGAAAAACTGTTTTTT.

This sequence joins TRBV11-2 and TRBJ2-1, with 8 nucleotides matching TRBD2. Germline assignment: CDR1 SGHAT and CDR2 FQNNGV. This CDR3 is 14 amino acids long. Trimming cost V 1 base and J 4 bases; bases outside gene matches: 0. CDR3 bases: TGTGCCAGCAGCTTAGCGGGAGGGTACAATGAGCAGTTCTTC. Amino acids: CASSLAGGYNEQFF.

The V call is TRBV11-3, the J call TRBJ1-2; D is unresolved. Trimming stripped 0 bases from V and 1 base from J, with 6 bases between. The CDR3 is made up of 14 amino acids. Per the germline V gene, CDR1 is SGHNT and CDR2 is YENEEA. CDR3 loop: CASSLESNNYGYTF. The CDR3 coding sequence is TGTGCCAGCAGCTTAGAGTCCAATAACTATGGCTACACCTTC.

The rearrangement joins TRBV13 to TRBJ2-7; TRBD1 agrees at 10 bases. Per germline, CDR1 PRHDT and CDR2 FYEKMQ (reference sequence). V lost 5 bases, J lost 4 bases, and 8 bases stayed unmatched. The CDR3 contains 15 residues. CDR3 amino acids: CASSPKGQGRYEQYF. The CDR3 nucleotides are TGTGCCAGCAGCCCGAAGGGACAGGGGAGGTACGAGCAGTACTTC.

V usage is TRBV27 and J usage is TRBJ2-7; D is uncertain. The V gene's germline CDR1 is MNHEY and CDR2 SMNVEV (reference sequence). The V end was cut by 5 bases, the J end by 3 bases, with 14 bases between. The CDR3 spans 14 residues. CDR3 DNA: TGTGCCAGCAGTCTAAAACGAGGTGGCTACGAGCAGTACTTC. This codes for CASSLKRGGYEQYF.

The chain uses TRBV7-9 and TRBJ2-2; either TRBD1 or TRBD2 may fit D (5 bases each). Germline CDR1 and CDR2: SEHNR and FQNEAQ (reference sequence). The V end was cut by 0 bases, the J end by 4 bases, with 9 bases between. This CDR3 is built from 15 residues. The CDR3 region is CASSLASGTTGELFF. The CDR3 coding sequence is TGTGCCAGCAGCTTAGCATCAGGGACCACCGGGGAGCTGTTTTTT.

V and J are TRBV28 and TRBJ1-2, with 12 bases fitting TRBD1. This CDR3 region has 18 residues. Germline V gene data show CDR1 as MDHEN and CDR2 as SYDVKM. The V and J ends lost 5 bases and 3 bases, in that order; junction bases with no gene match: 13. CDR3 DNA: TGTGCCAGCAGTCGCCCCGGGACAGGGGGCTTAGGTTACTATGGCTACACCTTC. This gives the protein CASSRPGTGGLGYYGYTF.

This chain links TRBV2 with TRBJ1-5, with D uncertain. CDR3 length equals 16 residues. Trimming removed 3 bases from V and 4 bases from J, with 16 bases in between. In germline, CDR1 is SNHLY, CDR2 FYNNEI. CDR3 nucleotide sequence: TGTGCCAGCAGTGATTTGCAAGGGTTGTTTAATCAGCCCCAGCATTTT. It specifies CASSDLQGLFNQPQHF.

V usage is TRBV6-1 and J usage is TRBJ1-4; tentatively, D is TRBD1 (5 bases). Germline V CDR1 and CDR2: MNHNS, SASEGT. Deletions cut 10 bases from V and 8 bases from J, with 23 bases between. There are 15 residues in the CDR3. The CDR3 protein is CATLPMAGTYEKLFF. The CDR3 DNA is TGTGCCACCCTGCCCATGGCAGGGACGTACGAAAAACTGTTTTTT.

This clone was detected a few times. V usage is TRBV14 and J usage is TRBJ1-2; TRBD1 aligns across 8 bases. Germline V CDR1 and CDR2: SGHDN, FVKESK. The CDR3 is 14 residues long. The ends lost 5 bases at V and 6 bases at J; junction bases unmatched: 8. DNA of the CDR3: TGTGCCAGCAGCTCGACAGGGGAAATGGATGGCTACACCTTC. Translating gives CASSSTGEMDGYTF.

The table lists this clone with a count of one. V usage is TRBV7-9 and J usage is TRBJ2-5; D possibly corresponds to TRBD1 (5 bases). Per germline, CDR1 SEHNR and CDR2 FQNEAQ (reference sequence). Trimming stripped 4 bases from V and 4 bases from J, with 10 bases between. The CDR3 sequence is 13 residues long. The CDR3 DNA reads TGTGCCAGCAGCTCTTCAGGGTCAGAGACCCAGTACTTC. Its translation is CASSSSGSETQYF. Drawing the rest from reference TRBV7-9 and TRBJ2-5, the complete variable domain is DTGVSQNPRHKITKRGQNVTFRCDPISEHNRLYWYRQTLGQGPEFLTYFQNEAQLEKSRLLSDRFSAERPKGSFSTLEIQRTEQGDSAMYLCASSSSGSETQYFGPGTRLLVL.

This clone was counted between two and nine times. The chain links TRBV30 to TRBJ2-1; 8 bases line up with TRBD1. V lost 4 bases and J lost 5; bases outside the gene matches: 7. The length of the CDR3 is 14 residues. Germline V gene sequence: CDR1 GTSNPN, CDR2 SVGIG (reference sequence). The CDR3 is CAWTWTGFNNEQFF. CDR3 nucleotides: TGTGCCTGGACCTGGACAGGGTTTAACAATGAGCAGTTCTTC.

The chain combines TRBV5-1 with TRBJ2-3; D gene ambiguous. Germline lookup yields CDR1 SGHRS and CDR2 YFSETQ. CDR3 length equals 12 residues. The V and J ends lost 2 bases and 6 bases respectively, with 7 bases between them. CDR3 nucleotide sequence: TGCGCCAGCAGCTTCGTCAGTGATACGCAGTATTTT. Translation gives CASSFVSDTQYF. The variable domain in full, with the rest retrieved from reference TRBV5-1 and TRBJ2-3, is KAGVTQTPRYLIKTRGQQVTLSCSPISGHRSVSWYQQTPGQGLQFLFEYFSETQRNKGNFPGRFSGRQFSNSRSEMNVSTLELGDSALYLCASSFVSDTQYFGPGTRLTVL.

The chain joins TRBV7-2 to TRBJ2-1; TRBD2 agrees at 8 bases. Looked up from germline, CDR1 is SGHTA and CDR2 is FQGNSA. Trimming cost V 3 bases and J 4 bases; bases outside gene matches: 5. The CDR3 runs 15 residues. CDR3 nucleotide sequence: TGTGCCAGCAGCTTCAGTACTAGCGGTTACAATGAGCAGTTCTTC. It codes for CASSFSTSGYNEQFF.